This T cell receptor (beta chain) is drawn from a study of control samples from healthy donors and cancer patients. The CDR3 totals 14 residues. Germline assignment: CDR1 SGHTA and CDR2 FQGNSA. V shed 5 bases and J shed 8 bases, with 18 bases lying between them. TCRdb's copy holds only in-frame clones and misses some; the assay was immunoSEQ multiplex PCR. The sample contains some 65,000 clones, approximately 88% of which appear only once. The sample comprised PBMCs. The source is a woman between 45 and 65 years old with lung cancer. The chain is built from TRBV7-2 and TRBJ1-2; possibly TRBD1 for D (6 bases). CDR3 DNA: TGTGCCAGCAGCGAGGACAGTTCGAACGGGGGCTACACCTTC. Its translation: CASSEDSSNGGYTF.